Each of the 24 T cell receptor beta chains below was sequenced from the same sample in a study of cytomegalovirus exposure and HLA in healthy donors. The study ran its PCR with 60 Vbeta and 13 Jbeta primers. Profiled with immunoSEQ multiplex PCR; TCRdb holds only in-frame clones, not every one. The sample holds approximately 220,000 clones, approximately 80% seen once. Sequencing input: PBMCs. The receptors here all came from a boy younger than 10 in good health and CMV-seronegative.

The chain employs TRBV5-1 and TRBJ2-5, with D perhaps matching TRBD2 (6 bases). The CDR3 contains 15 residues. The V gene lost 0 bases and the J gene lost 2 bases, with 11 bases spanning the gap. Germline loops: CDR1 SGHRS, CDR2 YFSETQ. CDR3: CASSLEGDLQETQYF. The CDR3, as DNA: TGCGCCAGCAGCTTGGAAGGGGACTTACAAGAGACCCAGTACTTC.

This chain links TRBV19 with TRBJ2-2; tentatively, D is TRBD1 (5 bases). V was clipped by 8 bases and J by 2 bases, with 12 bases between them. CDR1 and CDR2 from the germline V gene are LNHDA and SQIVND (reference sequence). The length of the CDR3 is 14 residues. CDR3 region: CASEDTLNTGELFF. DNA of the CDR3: TGTGCCAGTGAGGACACCTTAAACACCGGGGAGCTGTTTTTT.

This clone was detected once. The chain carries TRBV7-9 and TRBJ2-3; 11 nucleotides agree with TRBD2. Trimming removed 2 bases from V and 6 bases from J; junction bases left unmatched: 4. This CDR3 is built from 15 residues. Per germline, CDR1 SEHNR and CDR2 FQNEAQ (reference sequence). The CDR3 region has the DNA TGTGCCAGCAGCTTATTAGCGGGGGGGCAGGATACGCAGTATTTT. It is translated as CASSLLAGGQDTQYF. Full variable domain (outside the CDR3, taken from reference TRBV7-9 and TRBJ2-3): DTGVSQNPRHKITKRGQNVTFRCDPISEHNRLYWYRQTLGQGPEFLTYFQNEAQLEKSRLLSDRFSAERPKGSFSTLEIQRTEQGDSAMYLCASSLLAGGQDTQYFGPGTRLTVL.

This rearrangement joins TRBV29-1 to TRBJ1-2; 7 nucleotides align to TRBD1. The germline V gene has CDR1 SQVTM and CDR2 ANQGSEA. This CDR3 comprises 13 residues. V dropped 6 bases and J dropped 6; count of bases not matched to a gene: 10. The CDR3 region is CSVTDGTEDGYTF. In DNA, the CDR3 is TGCAGCGTGACAGATGGGACAGAGGATGGCTACACCTTC. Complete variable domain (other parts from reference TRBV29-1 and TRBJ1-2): SAVISQKPSRDICQRGTSLTIQCQVDSQVTMMFWYRQQPGQSLTLIATANQGSEATYESGFVIDKFPISRPNLTFSTLTVSNMSPEDSSIYLCSVTDGTEDGYTFGSGTRLTVV.

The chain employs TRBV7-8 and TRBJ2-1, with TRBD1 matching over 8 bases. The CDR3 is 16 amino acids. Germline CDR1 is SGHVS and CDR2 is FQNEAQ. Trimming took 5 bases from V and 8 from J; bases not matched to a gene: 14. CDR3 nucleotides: TGTGCCAGCAGCCCAATAGGACAGGGAAGGACCCATGAGCAGTTCTTC. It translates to CASSPIGQGRTHEQFF.

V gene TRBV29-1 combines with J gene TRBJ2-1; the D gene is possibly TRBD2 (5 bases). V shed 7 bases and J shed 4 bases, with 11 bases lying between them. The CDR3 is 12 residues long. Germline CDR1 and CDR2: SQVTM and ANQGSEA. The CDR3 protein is CSADGGYNEQFF. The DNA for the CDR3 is TGCAGCGCCGACGGCGGGTACAATGAGCAGTTCTTC.

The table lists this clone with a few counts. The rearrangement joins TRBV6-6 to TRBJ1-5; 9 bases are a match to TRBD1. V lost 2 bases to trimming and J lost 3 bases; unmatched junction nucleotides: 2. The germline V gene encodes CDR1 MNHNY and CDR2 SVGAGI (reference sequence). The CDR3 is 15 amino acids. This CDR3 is CASSYGTGINQPQHF. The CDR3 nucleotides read TGTGCCAGCAGTTACGGGACAGGGATCAATCAGCCCCAGCATTTT.

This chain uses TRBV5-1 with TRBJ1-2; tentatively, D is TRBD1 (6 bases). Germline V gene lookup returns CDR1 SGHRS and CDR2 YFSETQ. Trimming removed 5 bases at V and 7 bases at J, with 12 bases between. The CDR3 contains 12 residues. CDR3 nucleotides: TGCGCCAGCAGTCCACAGGGAACTGGCTACACCTTC. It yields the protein CASSPQGTGYTF.

The CDR3 here is CASSLEGQGTDTQYF. CDR3 sequence (DNA): TGCGCCAGCAGCTTGGAAGGACAAGGCACAGATACGCAGTATTTT. This chain uses TRBV5-1 with TRBJ2-3; the D gene is possibly TRBD1 (5 bases). V dropped 0 bases and J dropped 1 base, with 9 bases sitting between them. The CDR3 runs to 15 residues. Germline CDR1 and CDR2: SGHRS and YFSETQ.

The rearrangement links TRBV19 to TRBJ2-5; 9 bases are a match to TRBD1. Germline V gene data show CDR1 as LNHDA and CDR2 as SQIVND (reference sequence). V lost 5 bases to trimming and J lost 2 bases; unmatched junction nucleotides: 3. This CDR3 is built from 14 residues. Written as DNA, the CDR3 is TGTGCCAGTAGTTCACAGGGGGCTCAAGAGACCCAGTACTTC. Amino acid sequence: CASSSQGAQETQYF.

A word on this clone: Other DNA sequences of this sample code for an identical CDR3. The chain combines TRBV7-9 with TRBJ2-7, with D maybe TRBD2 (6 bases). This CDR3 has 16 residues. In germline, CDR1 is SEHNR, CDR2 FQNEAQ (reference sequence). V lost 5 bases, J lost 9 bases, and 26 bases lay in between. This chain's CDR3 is CASSPSEGREREVQYF. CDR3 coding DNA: TGTGCCAGCAGCCCGTCGGAAGGACGGGAGAGAGAGGTGCAGTACTTC. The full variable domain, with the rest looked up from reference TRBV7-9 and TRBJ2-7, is DTGVSQNPRHKITKRGQNVTFRCDPISEHNRLYWYRQTLGQGPEFLTYFQNEAQLEKSRLLSDRFSAERPKGSFSTLEIQRTEQGDSAMYLCASSPSEGREREVQYFGPGTRLTVT.

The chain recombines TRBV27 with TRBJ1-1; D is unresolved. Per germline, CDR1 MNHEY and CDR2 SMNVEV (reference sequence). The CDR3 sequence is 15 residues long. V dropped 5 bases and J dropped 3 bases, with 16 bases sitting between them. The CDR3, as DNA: TGTGCCAGCAGTCCCACCTTTGCCCTAGACACTGAAGCTTTCTTT. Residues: CASSPTFALDTEAFF.

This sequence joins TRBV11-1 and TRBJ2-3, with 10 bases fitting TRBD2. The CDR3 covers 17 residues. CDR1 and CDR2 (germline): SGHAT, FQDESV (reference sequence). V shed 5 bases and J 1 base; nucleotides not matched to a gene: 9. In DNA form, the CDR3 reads TGTGCCAGCAGCCCCGCGCTAGCGGGAGTGGGCACAGATACGCAGTATTTT. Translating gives CASSPALAGVGTDTQYF. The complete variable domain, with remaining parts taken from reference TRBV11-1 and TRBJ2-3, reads EAEVAQSPRYKITEKSQAVAFWCDPISGHATLYWYRQILGQGPELLVQFQDESVVDDSQLPKDRFSAERLKGVDSTLKIQPAELGDSAMYLCASSPALAGVGTDTQYFGPGTRLTVL.

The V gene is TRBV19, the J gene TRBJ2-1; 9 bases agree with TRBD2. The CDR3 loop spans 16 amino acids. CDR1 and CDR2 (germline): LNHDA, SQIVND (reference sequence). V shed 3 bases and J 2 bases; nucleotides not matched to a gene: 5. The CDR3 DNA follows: TGTGCCAGTAGTATTGTGGCTAGCGGGGCCTACAATGAGCAGTTCTTC. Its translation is CASSIVASGAYNEQFF.

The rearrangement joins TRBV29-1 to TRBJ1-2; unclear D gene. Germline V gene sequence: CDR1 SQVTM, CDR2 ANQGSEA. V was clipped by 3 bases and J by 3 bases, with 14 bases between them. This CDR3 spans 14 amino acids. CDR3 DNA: TGCAGCGTTGATTTGGGCAGTAGTCACTATGGCTACACCTTC. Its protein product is CSVDLGSSHYGYTF.

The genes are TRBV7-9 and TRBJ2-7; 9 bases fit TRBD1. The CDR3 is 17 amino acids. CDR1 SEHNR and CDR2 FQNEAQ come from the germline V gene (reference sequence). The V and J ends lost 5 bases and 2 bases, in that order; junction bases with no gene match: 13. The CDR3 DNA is TGTGCCAGCAGCCCAGAGGCGGGACAGGGAATAGCCTACGAGCAGTACTTC. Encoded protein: CASSPEAGQGIAYEQYF.

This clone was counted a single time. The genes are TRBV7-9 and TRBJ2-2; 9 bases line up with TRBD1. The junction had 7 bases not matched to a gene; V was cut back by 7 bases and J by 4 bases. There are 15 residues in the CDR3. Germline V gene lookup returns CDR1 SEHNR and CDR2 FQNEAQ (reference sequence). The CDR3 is CASKEDRGFTGELFF. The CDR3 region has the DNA TGTGCCAGCAAGGAGGACAGGGGTTTCACCGGGGAGCTGTTTTTT.

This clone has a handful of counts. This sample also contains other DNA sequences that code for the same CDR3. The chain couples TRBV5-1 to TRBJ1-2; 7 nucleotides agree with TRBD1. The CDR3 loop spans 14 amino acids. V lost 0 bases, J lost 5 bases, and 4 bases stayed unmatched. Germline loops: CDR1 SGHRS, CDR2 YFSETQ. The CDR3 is CASSLAETGYGYTF. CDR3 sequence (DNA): TGCGCCAGCAGCTTGGCCGAGACAGGGTATGGCTACACCTTC.

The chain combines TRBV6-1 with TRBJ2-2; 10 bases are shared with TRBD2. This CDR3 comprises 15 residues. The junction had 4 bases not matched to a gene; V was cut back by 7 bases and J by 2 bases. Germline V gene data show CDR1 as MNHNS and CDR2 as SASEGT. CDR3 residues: CASKSSGRNTGELFF. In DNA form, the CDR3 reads TGTGCCAGCAAATCTAGCGGGAGAAACACCGGGGAGCTGTTTTTT.

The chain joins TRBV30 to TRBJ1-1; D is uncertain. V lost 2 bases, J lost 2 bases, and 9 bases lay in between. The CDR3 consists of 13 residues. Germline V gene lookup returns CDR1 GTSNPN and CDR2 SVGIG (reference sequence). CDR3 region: CAWSSEENTEAFF. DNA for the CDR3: TGTGCCTGGAGTTCAGAGGAAAACACTGAAGCTTTCTTT.

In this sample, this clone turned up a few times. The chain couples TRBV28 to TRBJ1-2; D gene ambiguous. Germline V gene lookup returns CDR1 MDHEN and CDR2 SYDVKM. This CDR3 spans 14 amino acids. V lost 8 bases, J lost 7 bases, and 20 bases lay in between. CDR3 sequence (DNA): TGTGCCAGCGGCGTCGGCGGCCTTTTTGGTGGCTACACCTTC. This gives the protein CASGVGGLFGGYTF.

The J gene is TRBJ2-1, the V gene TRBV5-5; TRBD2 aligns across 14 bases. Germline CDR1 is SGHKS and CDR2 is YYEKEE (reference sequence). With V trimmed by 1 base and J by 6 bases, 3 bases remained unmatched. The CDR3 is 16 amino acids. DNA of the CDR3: TGTGCCAGCAGCTTGAGGGGACTAGCGGGAGTCAATGAGCAGTTCTTC. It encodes CASSLRGLAGVNEQFF.

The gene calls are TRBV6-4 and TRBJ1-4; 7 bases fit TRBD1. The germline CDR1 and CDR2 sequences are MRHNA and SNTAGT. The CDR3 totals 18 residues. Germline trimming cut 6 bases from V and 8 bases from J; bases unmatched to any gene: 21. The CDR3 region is CASSRDSMRQGKGEKLFF. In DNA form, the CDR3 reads TGTGCCAGCAGCCGGGATTCTATGCGACAGGGTAAAGGCGAAAAACTGTTTTTT.

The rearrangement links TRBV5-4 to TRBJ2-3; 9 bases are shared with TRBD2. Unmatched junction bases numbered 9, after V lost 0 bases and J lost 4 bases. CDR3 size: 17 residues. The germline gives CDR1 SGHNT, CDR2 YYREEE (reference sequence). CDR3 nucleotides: TGTGCCAGCAGCTTGGGATCGCGGGGGGGCCGATCAGATACGCAGTATTTT. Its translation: CASSLGSRGGRSDTQYF.